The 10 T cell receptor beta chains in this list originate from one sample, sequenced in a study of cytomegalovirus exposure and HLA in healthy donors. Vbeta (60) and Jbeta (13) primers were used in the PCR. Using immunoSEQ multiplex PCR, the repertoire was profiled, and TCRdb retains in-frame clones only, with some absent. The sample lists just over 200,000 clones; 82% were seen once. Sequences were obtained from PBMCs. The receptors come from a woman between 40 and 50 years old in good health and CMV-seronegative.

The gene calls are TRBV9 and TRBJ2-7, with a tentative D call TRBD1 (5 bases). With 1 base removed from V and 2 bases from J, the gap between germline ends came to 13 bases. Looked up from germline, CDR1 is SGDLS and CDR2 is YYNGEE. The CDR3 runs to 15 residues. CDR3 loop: CASSVSKGFTYEQYF. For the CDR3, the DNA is TGTGCCAGCAGCGTATCAAAGGGGTTCACCTACGAGCAGTACTTC.

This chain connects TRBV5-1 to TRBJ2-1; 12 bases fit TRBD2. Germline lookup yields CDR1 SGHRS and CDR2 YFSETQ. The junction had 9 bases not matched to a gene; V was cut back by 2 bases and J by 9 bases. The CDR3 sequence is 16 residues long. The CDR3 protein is CASSFPSGRAWGEQFF. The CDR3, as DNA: TGCGCCAGCAGCTTCCCTAGCGGGAGGGCCTGGGGTGAGCAGTTCTTC.

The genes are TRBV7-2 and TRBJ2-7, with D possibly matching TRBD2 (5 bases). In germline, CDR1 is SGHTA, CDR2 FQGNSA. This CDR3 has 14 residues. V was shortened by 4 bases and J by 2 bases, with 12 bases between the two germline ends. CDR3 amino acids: CASSSAGPTYEQYF. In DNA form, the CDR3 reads TGTGCCAGCAGCTCGGCGGGCCCCACCTACGAGCAGTACTTC.

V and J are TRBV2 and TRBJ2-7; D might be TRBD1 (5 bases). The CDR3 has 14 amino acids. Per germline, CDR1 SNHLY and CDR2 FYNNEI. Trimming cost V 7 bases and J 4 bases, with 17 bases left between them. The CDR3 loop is CASKLDSGAYEQYF. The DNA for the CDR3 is TGTGCCAGCAAACTCGATAGTGGGGCTTACGAGCAGTACTTC.

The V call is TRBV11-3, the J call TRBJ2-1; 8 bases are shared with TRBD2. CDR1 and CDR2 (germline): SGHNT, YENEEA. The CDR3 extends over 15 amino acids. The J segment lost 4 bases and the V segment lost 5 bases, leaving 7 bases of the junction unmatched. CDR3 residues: CASSPISGSYNEQFF. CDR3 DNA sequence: TGTGCCAGCAGCCCCATCAGCGGGAGTTACAATGAGCAGTTCTTC.

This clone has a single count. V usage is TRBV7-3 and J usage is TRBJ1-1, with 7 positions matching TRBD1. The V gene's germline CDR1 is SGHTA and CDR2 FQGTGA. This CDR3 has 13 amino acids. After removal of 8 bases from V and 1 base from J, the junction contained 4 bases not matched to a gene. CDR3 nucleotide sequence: TGTGCCAGCTCCGGACAGGAGAACACTGAAGCTTTCTTT. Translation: CASSGQENTEAFF. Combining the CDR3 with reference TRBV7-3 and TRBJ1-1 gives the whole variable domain GAGVSQTPSNKVTEKGKYVELRCDPISGHTALYWYRQSLGQGPEFLIYFQGTGAADDSGLPNDRFFAVRPEGSVSTLKIQRTERGDSAVYLCASSGQENTEAFFGQGTRLTVV.

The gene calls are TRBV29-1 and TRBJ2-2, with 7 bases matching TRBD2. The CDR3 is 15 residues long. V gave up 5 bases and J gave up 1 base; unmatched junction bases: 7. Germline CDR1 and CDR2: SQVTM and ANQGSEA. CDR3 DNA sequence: TGCAGCGTTAATCGCGCGGGGGTGAACACCGGGGAGCTGTTTTTT. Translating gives CSVNRAGVNTGELFF.

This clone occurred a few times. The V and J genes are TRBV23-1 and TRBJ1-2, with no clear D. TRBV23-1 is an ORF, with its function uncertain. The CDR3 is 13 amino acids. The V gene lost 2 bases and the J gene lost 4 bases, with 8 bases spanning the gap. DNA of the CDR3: TGCGCCAGCAGTCAACGGGTAAGCTATGGCTACACCTTC. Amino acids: CASSQRVSYGYTF.

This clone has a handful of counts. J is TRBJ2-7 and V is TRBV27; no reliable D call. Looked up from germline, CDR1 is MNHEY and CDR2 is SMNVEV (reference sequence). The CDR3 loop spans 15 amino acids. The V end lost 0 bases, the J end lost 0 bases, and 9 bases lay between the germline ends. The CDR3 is CASSLSWPSSYEQYF. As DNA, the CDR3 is TGTGCCAGCAGTTTATCGTGGCCAAGCTCCTACGAGCAGTACTTC.

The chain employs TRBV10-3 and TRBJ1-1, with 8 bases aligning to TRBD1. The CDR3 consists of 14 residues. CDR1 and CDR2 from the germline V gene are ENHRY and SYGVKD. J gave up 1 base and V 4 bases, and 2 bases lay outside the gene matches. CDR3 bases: TGTGCCATCAGTGGGACAGGGAGGAACACTGAAGCTTTCTTT. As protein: CAISGTGRNTEAFF.